This T cell receptor beta chain was retrieved from a study of CD8+ T cells in alopecia areata. The wider study: Severity in treated patients was scored by percentage of scalp area affected.

In germline, CDR1 is SGHTA, CDR2 FQGNSA. Germline trimming cut 2 bases from V and 3 bases from J; bases unmatched to any gene: 0. This CDR3 contains 14 residues. RNA extraction was followed by reverse transcription into cDNA, which acted as the sequencing template. Sequenced by immunoSEQ multiplex PCR; TCRdb stores in-frame clones only, minus some. Here the sample spans 100,000 to 150,000 clones, over 55% being singletons. Treatment in this sample: oral pan-JAK inhibitor, 5-10 mg twice daily. The V call is TRBV7-2, the J call TRBJ2-1; 8 bases match TRBD1. This receptor was obtained from a human donor with alopecia areata. The source was CD4+ T cells sorted from blood, collected at week 4, from a patient treated with tofacitinib. The CDR3 is CASSLTGGYNEQFF. CDR3 sequence (DNA): TGTGCCAGCAGCTTAACAGGGGGCTACAATGAGCAGTTCTTC.